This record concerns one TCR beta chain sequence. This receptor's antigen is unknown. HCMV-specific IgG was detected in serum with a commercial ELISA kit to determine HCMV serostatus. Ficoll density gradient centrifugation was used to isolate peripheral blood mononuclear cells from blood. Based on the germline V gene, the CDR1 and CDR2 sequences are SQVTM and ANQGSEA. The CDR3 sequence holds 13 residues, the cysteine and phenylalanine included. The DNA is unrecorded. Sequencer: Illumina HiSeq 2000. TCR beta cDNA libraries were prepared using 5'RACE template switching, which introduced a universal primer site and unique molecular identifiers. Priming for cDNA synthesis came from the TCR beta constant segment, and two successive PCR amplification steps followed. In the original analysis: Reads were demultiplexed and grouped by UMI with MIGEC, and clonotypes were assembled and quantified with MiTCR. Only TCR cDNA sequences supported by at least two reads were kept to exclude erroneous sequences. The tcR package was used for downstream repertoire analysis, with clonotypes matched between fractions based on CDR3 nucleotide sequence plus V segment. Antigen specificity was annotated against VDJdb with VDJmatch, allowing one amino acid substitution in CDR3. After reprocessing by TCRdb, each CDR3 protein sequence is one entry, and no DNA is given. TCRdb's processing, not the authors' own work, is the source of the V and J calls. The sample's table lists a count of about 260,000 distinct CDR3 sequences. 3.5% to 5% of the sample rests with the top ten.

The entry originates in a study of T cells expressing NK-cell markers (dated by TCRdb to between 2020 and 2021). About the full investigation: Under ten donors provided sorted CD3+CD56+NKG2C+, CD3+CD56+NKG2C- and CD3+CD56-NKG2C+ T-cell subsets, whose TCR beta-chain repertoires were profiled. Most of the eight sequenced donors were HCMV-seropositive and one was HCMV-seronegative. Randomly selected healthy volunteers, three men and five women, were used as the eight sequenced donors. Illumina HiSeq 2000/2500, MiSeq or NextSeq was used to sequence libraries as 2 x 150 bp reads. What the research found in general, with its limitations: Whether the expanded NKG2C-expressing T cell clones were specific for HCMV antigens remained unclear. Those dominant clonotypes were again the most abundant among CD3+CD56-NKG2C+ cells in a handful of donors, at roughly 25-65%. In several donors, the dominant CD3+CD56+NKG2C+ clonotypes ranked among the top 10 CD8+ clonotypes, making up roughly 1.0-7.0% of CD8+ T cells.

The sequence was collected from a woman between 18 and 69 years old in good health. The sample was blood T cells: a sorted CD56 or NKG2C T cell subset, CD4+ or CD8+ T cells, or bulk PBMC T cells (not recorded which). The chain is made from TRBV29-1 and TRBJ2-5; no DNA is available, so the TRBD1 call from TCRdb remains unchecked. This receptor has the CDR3 CSVEGDSQETQYF.